Listed here is a single T cell receptor (beta chain). The sample comes from a study of cytomegalovirus exposure and HLA in healthy donors. Trimming removed 7 bases from V and 3 bases from J; junction bases left unmatched: 6. CDR1 SNHLY and CDR2 FYNNEI come from the germline V gene. The CDR3 has 13 amino acids. The PCR ran on 60 Vbeta and 13 Jbeta primers. Using immunoSEQ multiplex PCR, the repertoire was profiled, and TCRdb retains in-frame clones only, with some absent. The repertoire consists of some 140,000 clones, with about 80% occurring once and the leading ten covering around 1.3%. V usage is TRBV2 and J usage is TRBJ2-7, with TRBD1 matching over 7 bases. The TCR comes from a male donor in good health and CMV-seropositive. The sequencing input was PBMCs. This CDR3 reads CASTWDSLYEQYF. CDR3 DNA: TGTGCCAGCACCTGGGACAGCCTCTACGAGCAGTACTTC.